These T cell receptor beta chains were read from a single sample in a study of early T cells in non-severe SARS-CoV-2 infection. MiXCR was run by TCRdb on the 5' RACE reads, yielding one entry per CDR3 protein. The sample lists approximately 74,000 distinct CDR3 sequences, more than 13% seen once, with 9.5% to 12% in the top ten. The sequencing sample was made of whole blood. The receptors shown here come from an adult who was a healthcare worker with PCR-confirmed SARS-CoV-2 infection or an uninfected control (not recorded which). Both conserved end residues are part of each CDR3. D genes are given only for firm matches. Size is stated for part of the rows, as once, few or many counts, or as a class when the clone is expanded.

j_call d_call clone_size v_call cdr3_aa cdr3_nt
TRBJ2-7 NA few TRBV20-1 CSARVLDSYEQYF TGCAGTGCTAGAGTCCTGGACAGCTACGAGCAGTACTTC
TRBJ2-3 TRBD2 many TRBV12-3/TRBV12-4 CASSFIAGGINIRTDTQYF TGTGCCAGCAGTTTTATAGCGGGGGGAATCAATATTCGCACAGATACGCAGTATTTT
TRBJ2-3 TRBD2 NA TRBV7-9 CASSLGLADTDTQYF TGTGCCAGCAGCCTGGGACTAGCCGACACAGATACGCAGTATTTT
TRBJ2-3 NA few TRBV7-2 CASSLGRRSGTDTQYF TGTGCCAGCAGCTTAGGTCGCAGGTCTGGCACAGATACGCAGTATTTT
TRBJ1-1 NA few TRBV6-1 CASSEAVRGVLTEAFF TGTGCCAGCAGTGAAGCCGTGAGGGGAGTTTTGACTGAAGCTTTCTTT
TRBJ1-2 NA NA TRBV12-3/TRBV12-4 CASSHKRRGSYGYTF TGTGCCAGCAGCCACAAAAGGAGGGGTAGCTATGGCTACACCTTC
TRBJ1-2 TRBD1 NA TRBV5-1 CASSLGINRGYDYGYTF TGCGCCAGCAGCTTGGGAATAAACAGGGGGTACGACTATGGCTACACCTTC
TRBJ2-7 NA NA TRBV29-1 CSVETGVPTYEQYF TGCAGCGTTGAAACGGGAGTACCGACCTACGAGCAGTACTTC
TRBJ2-7 TRBD1 NA TRBV28 CASKLLQGFGEQYF TGTGCCAGCAAGTTACTACAGGGGTTCGGCGAGCAGTACTTC
TRBJ2-3 NA few TRBV11-2 CASSLDLLGDTQYF TGTGCCAGCAGCTTAGATTTATTGGGGGATACGCAGTATTTT
TRBJ1-5 NA NA TRBV6-6 CASRDQTRGNQPQHF TGTGCCAGCAGGGACCAGACGAGGGGCAATCAGCCCCAGCATTTT
TRBJ2-7 TRBD1 few TRBV3-1 CASSPGTGASSYEQYF TGTGCCAGCAGCCCTGGGACAGGGGCTAGCTCCTACGAGCAGTACTTC
TRBJ1-4 TRBD1 few TRBV20-1 CSADPGTGDEKLFF TGCAGTGCCGATCCCGGGACAGGGGATGAAAAACTGTTTTTT
TRBJ2-7 NA NA TRBV7-9 CASSFSWGKGSSGYEQYF TGTGCCAGCAGCTTTTCTTGGGGAAAAGGGTCCTCGGGTTACGAGCAGTACTTC
TRBJ2-6 NA few TRBV6-6 CASSYSFGSQGNPGANVLTF TGTGCCAGCAGTTACTCCTTTGGATCGCAGGGGAATCCTGGGGCCAACGTCCTGACTTTC
TRBJ1-6 TRBD1 few TRBV4-3 CASSQLRMEGADNSPLHF TGCGCCAGCAGCCAACTGCGAATGGAGGGGGCGGATAATTCACCCCTCCACTTT
TRBJ1-4 NA NA TRBV2 CASTLSGVQTNEKLFF TGTGCCAGCACCCTTAGTGGGGTACAGACTAATGAAAAACTGTTTTTT
TRBJ2-3 NA NA TRBV5-1 CASSLADQTRDTQYF TGCGCCAGCAGCTTGGCCGACCAGACCAGGGATACGCAGTATTTT
TRBJ2-7 NA few TRBV19 CASRAQGGHEQYF TGTGCCAGTCGAGCACAGGGCGGCCACGAGCAGTACTTC
TRBJ2-7 TRBD1 NA TRBV20-1 CSVQGSFGSYEQYF TGCAGCGTACAGGGGTCCTTCGGATCGTACGAGCAGTACTTC
TRBJ2-7 NA many TRBV7-2 CASSLTLGEQYF TGTGCCAGCAGCTTGACCCTTGGAGAGCAGTACTTC
TRBJ2-1 NA many TRBV5-6 CASSFPGEQFF TGTGCCAGCAGCTTCCCTGGGGAGCAGTTCTTC